These 10 T cell receptor beta chains came from one sample sequenced in a study of tumor-infiltrating lymphocytes in primary liver carcinoma. From around 530 ng of total RNA, TCR beta-specific cDNA was reverse-transcribed using a constant-region primer. For TCR beta, libraries were produced by three nested multiplex PCR rounds using slightly modified ARM-PCR. TRBV1-TRBV30 forward primers and a C-beta reverse primer were used in the first two PCR rounds, which each ran for 9 to 10 cycles. TCRdb analysed the multiplex PCR reads with MiXCR anew, one entry per CDR3 protein. In the table there are 190,000 or so distinct CDR3 sequences, almost 65% of which are singletons. Germline DNA was also extracted, and blood RNA derived from unsorted whole blood. The sequenced material came from peripheral blood. These TCRs come from a woman in her sixties with primary liver carcinoma and hepatitis B virus infection.

This clonotype was observed a single time. The CDR3 region is CASSGQGAKNIQYF. Here the CDR3 DNA reads TGTGCCAGCAGCGGTCAGGGGGCCAAAAACATTCAGTACTTC. This sequence joins TRBV9 and TRBJ2-4; maybe TRBD1 (6 bases). The V and J ends lost 3 bases and 1 base respectively, with 8 bases between them. Germline CDR1 is SGDLS and CDR2 is YYNGEE. The CDR3 is 14 residues long. Variable domain in full (rest from reference TRBV9 and TRBJ2-4): DSGVTQTPKHLITATGQRVTLRCSPRSGDLSVYWYQQSLDQGLQFLIQYYNGEERAKGNILERFSAQQFPDLHSELNLSSLELGDSALYFCASSGQGAKNIQYFGAGTRLSVL.

There are many counts of this clonotype. Here the CDR3 reads CASSYSSRDGKLFF. CDR3 sequence (DNA): TGTGCCAGCAGTTACTCGTCCAGGGATGGAAAACTGTTTTTT. This chain connects TRBV6-5 to TRBJ1-4, with a possible D match to TRBD1 (5 bases). The germline V and J ends were trimmed by 0 bases and 10 bases, with 12 bases remaining between them. Germline V gives CDR1 MNHEY, CDR2 SVGAGI. The CDR3 runs 14 residues.

The table lists this clonotype with many counts. The J gene is TRBJ2-2, the V gene TRBV6-5; D unresolved. The germline V gene encodes CDR1 MNHEY and CDR2 SVGAGI. The CDR3 loop spans 12 amino acids. V shed 2 bases and J shed 6 bases, with 4 bases lying between them. The CDR3 protein is CASSYGAGELFF. The CDR3 bases are TGTGCCAGCAGTTACGGTGCCGGGGAGCTGTTTTTT.

The chain has TRBV5-1 and TRBJ2-1, with TRBD2 matching over 11 bases. Germline trimming cut 4 bases from V and 8 bases from J; bases unmatched to any gene: 11. CDR3 length equals 16 residues. Germline lookup yields CDR1 SGHRS and CDR2 YFSETQ. CDR3 loop: CASSGILAGVGHEQFF. The DNA of the CDR3 is TGCGCCAGCAGCGGGATACTAGCGGGAGTGGGTCATGAGCAGTTCTTC.

As concerns this clonotype: Being one base from a much bigger clone, this may be a read error. CDR3 residues: CANSRKGQGGTEAFF. In DNA form, the CDR3 reads TGTGCCAACAGCCGAAAAGGACAGGGTGGAACTGAAGCTTTCTTT. The chain is built from TRBV4-2 and TRBJ1-1; 8 bases align to TRBD1. Germline V lookup: CDR1 LGHNA, CDR2 YNFKEQ. The CDR3 contains 15 residues.

Turning to this clonotype: One base away lies a much larger clone, so this may be a sequencing read error. The rearrangement uses TRBV6-6 and TRBJ1-1; 8 bases map to TRBD1. Unmatched junction bases numbered 10, after V lost 7 bases and J lost 0 bases. Looked up from germline, CDR1 is MNHNY and CDR2 is SVGAGI (reference sequence). The CDR3 length is 16 residues. Written as DNA, the CDR3 is TGTGCCAGCAATCACGGAAGGACAGGGATGAACACTGAAGCTTTCTTT. This codes for CASNHGRTGMNTEAFF.

The V and J genes are TRBV6-6 and TRBJ2-7, with D unresolved. The germline CDR1 and CDR2 sequences are MNHNY and SVGAGI (reference sequence). V was pared by 0 bases and J by 10 bases, with 16 bases between. This CDR3 is built from 14 residues. The CDR3 region has the DNA TGTGCCAGCAGTTACTCTGGCAGGTTCGGCGACCAGTACTTC. Its protein is CASSYSGRFGDQYF.

Concerning this clonotype itself: Just one base apart from a much larger clone, this may be a read error. The chain links TRBV12-3 or TRBV12-4 to TRBJ2-6, with 7 bases that match TRBD1. CDR3 length: 17 amino acids. The CDR3 loop reads CASSLRTGSSGTNVLTF. The CDR3 bases are TGTGCCAGCAGTTTAAGGACAGGCAGCTCTGGGACCAACGTCCTGACTTTC.

This clonotype has a single count. Being one base from a much bigger clone, this may be a read error. This is likely a read error, given that the CDR3 carries no conserved phenylalanine or tryptophan at its end. The chain is built from TRBV5-6 and TRBJ2-7; D is perhaps TRBD2 (6 bases). Trimming shortened V by 4 bases and J by 4 bases, and 12 bases separated the two germline ends. CDR1 and CDR2 (germline): SGHDT, YYEEEE. The CDR3 is 13 residues long. This CDR3 is CASSPGLLYEQYY. Written as DNA, the CDR3 is TGTGCCAGCAGCCCGGGACTGTTGTACGAGCAGTACTAC.

With regard to this clonotype: The junction shows a germline mismatch at one end, possibly a read error. V usage is TRBV5-1 and J usage is TRBJ1-4; D is uncertain. From germline, CDR1 is SGHRS and CDR2 YFSETQ. The CDR3 consists of 16 residues. CDR3 loop: CASSLNGHATDEKLFF. The CDR3 DNA reads TGCGCCAGTAGCTTGAACGGTCACGCAACTGATGAAAAACTGTTTTTT. Full variable domain (remainder filled in from reference TRBV5-1 and TRBJ1-4): KAGVTQTPRYLIKTRGQQVTLSCSPISGHRSVSWYQQTPGQGLQFLFEYFSETQRNKGNFPGRFSGRQFSNSRSEMNVSTLELGDSALYLCASSLNGHATDEKLFFGSGTQLSVL.